This TCR beta chain emerged from a study of T-cell reconstitution after alpha-beta-depleted transplantation in children. Whole-study findings and limits: Some patients' high day-60 TCRbeta diversity was traced to surviving recipient T cells and thymic progenitors. Among T cells one year after transplant, newly produced cells accounted for most counts and diversity. The study reportedly traced alpha-beta T cells about two months after transplant to several hundred expanded graft clones.

The library targeted TCRbeta and was prepared with unique molecular identifiers. A single record per CDR3 protein comes from TCRdb applying MiXCR to the PCR reads. The data contain about 250,000 distinct CDR3 sequences, 20% to 30% of them singletons. The CDR3 runs 16 residues. CDR1 is SGDLS, CDR2 YYNGEE, per germline. Between the trimmed V and J ends, which lost 0 bases and 2 bases, there was a span of 12 bases. This clonotype turned up a few times. Its antigen is undetermined. Material: PBMCs, mostly from graft donor cells, obtained 360 days after TCRalphabeta/CD19-depleted stem cell transplant. The rearrangement links TRBV9 to TRBJ2-1, with D perhaps matching TRBD2 (6 bases). This TCR was recovered from a female patient aged 2-10 years who had a stem cell transplant for congenital amegakaryocytic thrombocytopenia, so the T cells may come from the graft donor. CDR3 sequence: CASSVVGSGPYNEQFF. CDR3 coding DNA: TGTGCCAGCAGCGTAGTGGGTAGCGGACCCTACAATGAGCAGTTCTTC. The full variable domain, with the rest looked up from reference TRBV9 and TRBJ2-1, is DSGVTQTPKHLITATGQRVTLRCSPRSGDLSVYWYQQSLDQGLQFLIQYYNGEERAKGNILERFSAQQFPDLHSELNLSSLELGDSALYFCASSVVGSGPYNEQFFGPGTRLTVL.